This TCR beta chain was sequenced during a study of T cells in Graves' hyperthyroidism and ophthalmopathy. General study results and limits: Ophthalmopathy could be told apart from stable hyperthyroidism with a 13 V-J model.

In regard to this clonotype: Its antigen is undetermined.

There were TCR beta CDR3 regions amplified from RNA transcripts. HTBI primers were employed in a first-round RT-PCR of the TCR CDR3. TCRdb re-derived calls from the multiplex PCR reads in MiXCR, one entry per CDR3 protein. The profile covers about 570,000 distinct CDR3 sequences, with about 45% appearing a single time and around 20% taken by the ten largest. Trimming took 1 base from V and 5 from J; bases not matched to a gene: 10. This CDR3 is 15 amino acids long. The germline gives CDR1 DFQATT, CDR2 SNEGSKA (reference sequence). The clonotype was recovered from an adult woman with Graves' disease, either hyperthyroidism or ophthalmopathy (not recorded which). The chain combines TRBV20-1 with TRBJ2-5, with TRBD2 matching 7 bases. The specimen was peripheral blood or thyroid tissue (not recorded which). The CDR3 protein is CSARGVGGDVETQYF. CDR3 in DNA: TGCAGTGCTAGAGGGGTGGGGGGGGACGTGGAGACCCAGTACTTC.